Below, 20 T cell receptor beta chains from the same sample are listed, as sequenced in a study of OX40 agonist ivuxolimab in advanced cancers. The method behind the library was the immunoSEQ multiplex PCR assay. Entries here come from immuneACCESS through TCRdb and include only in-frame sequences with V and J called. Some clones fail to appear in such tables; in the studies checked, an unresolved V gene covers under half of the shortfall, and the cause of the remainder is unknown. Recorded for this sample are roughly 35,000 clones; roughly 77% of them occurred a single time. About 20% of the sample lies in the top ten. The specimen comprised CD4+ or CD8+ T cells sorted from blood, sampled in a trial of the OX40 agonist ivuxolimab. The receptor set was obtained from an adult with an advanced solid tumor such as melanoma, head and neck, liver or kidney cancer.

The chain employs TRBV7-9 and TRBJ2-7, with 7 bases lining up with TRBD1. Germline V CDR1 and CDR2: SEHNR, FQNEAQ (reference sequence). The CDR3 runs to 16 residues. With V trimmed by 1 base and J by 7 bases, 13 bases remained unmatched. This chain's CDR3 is CASSLVYAGGPGEQYF. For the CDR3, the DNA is TGTGCCAGCAGCTTAGTGTACGCAGGGGGTCCAGGAGAGCAGTACTTC.

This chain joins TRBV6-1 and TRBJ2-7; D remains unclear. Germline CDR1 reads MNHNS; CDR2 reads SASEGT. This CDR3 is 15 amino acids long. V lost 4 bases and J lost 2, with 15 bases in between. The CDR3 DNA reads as TGTGCCAGCAGTGTCTCATCGACGGCCACCTACGAGCAGTACTTC. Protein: CASSVSSTATYEQYF.

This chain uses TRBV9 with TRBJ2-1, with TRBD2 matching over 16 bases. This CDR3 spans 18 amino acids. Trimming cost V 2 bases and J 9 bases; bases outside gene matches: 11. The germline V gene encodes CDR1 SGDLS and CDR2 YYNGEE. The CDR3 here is CASSVGTSGGAAPFEQFF. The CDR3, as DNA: TGTGCCAGCAGCGTTGGGACTAGCGGGGGGGCCGCGCCTTTTGAGCAGTTCTTC.

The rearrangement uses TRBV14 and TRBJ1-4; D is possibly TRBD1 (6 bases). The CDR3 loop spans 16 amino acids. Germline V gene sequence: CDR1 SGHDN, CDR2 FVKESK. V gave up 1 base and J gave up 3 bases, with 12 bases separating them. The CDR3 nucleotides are TGTGCCAGCAGCCAAGGGACGGGGGCCCCTAATGAAAAACTGTTTTTT. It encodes CASSQGTGAPNEKLFF.

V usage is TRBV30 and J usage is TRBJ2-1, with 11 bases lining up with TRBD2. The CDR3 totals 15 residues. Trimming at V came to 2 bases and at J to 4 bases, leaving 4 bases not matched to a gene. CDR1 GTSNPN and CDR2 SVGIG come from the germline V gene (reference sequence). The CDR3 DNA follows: TGTGCCTGGAGTCAACTAGCGGGAGCGTACAATGAGCAGTTCTTC. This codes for CAWSQLAGAYNEQFF.

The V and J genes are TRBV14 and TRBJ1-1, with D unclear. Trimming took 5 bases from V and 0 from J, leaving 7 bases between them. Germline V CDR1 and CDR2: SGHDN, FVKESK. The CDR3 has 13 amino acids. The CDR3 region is CASSSTVNTEAFF. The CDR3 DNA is TGTGCCAGCAGCTCGACGGTGAACACTGAAGCTTTCTTT. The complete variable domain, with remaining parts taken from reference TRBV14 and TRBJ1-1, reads EAGVTQFPSHSVIEKGQTVTLRCDPISGHDNLYWYRRVMGKEIKFLLHFVKESKQDESGMPNNRFLAERTGGTYSTLKVQPAELEDSGVYFCASSSTVNTEAFFGQGTRLTVV.

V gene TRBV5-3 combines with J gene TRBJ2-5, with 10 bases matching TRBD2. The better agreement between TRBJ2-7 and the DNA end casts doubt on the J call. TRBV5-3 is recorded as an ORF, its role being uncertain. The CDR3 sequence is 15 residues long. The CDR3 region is CARSVAGGANYEQYF. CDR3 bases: TGTGCCAGAAGCGTAGCGGGAGGCGCTAACTACGAGCAGTACTTC.

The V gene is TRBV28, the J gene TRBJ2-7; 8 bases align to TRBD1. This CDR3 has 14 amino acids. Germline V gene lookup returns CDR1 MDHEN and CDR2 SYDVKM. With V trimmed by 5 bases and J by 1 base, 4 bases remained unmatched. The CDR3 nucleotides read TGTGCCAGCAGTACGACAGGGGCGTCCTACGAGCAGTACTTC. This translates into CASSTTGASYEQYF.

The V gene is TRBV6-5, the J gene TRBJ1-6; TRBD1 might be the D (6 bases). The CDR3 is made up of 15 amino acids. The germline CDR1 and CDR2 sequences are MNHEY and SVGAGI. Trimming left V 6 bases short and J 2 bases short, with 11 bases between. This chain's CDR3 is CASRLGDTYNSPLHF. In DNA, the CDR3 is TGTGCCAGCAGGCTAGGGGACACCTATAATTCACCCCTCCACTTT.

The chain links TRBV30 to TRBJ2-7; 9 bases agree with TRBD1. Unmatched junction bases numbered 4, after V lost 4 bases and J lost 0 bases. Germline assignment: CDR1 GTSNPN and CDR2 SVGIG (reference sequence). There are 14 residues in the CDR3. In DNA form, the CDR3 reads TGTGCCTGGACCCGGGACAGGGCCTCCTACGAGCAGTACTTC. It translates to CAWTRDRASYEQYF.

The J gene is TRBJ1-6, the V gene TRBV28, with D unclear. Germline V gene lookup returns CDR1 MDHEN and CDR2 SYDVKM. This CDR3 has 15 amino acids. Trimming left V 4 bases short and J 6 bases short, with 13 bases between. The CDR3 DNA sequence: TGTGCCAGCAGTTCCCCTCGGGGTGGTAATTCACCCCTCCACTTT. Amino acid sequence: CASSSPRGGNSPLHF.

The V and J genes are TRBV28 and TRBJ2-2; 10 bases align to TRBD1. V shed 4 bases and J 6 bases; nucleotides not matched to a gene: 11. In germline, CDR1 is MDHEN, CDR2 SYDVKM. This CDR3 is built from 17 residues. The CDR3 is CASSSQGQGSSSGELFF. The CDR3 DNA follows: TGTGCCAGCAGTTCTCAGGGACAGGGGAGTTCGTCCGGGGAGCTGTTTTTT.

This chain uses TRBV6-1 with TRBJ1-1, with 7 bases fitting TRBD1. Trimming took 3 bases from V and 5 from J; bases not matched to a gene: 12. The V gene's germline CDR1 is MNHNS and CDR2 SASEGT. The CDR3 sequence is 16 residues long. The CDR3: CASSDPGTARGTEAFF. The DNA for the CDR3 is TGTGCCAGCAGTGACCCCGGGACAGCGAGGGGGACTGAAGCTTTCTTT.

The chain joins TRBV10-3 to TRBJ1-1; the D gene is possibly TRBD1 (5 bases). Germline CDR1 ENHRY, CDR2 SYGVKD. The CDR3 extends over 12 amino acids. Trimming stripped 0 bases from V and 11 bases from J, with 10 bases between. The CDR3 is CAISESGVLAFF. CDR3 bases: TGTGCCATCAGTGAGTCGGGGGTTTTGGCTTTCTTT.

CDR3 sequence reads: CASSQAAYSYEQYF. Written as DNA, the CDR3 is TGTGCCAGCAGCCAAGCGGCTTACTCCTACGAGCAGTACTTC. The J gene is TRBJ2-7, the V gene TRBV4-2, with D unclear. The CDR3 has 14 amino acids. Germline V CDR1 and CDR2: LGHNA, YNFKEQ. V lost 1 base to trimming and J lost 0 bases, with 7 bases between them.

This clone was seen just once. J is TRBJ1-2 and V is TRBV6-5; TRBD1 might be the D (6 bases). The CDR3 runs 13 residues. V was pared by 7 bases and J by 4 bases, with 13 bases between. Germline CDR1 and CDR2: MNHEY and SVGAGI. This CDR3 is CASTRGGGYGYTF. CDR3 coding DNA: TGTGCCAGCACCCGAGGAGGGGGCTATGGCTACACCTTC.

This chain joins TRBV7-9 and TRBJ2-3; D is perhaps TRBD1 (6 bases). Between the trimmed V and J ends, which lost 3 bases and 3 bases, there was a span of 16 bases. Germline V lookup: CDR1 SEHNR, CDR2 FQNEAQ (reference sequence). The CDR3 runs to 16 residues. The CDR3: CASSLGRTEFTDTQYF. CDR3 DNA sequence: TGTGCCAGCAGCTTGGGACGGACAGAATTTACAGATACGCAGTATTTT.

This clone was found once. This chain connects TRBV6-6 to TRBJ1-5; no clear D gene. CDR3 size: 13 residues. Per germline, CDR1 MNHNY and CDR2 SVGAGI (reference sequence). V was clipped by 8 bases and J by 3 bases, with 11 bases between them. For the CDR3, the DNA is TGTGCCAGCGAAAAGTTGAACAATCAGCCCCAGCATTTT. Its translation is CASEKLNNQPQHF.

The CDR3 nucleotides are TGTGCCAGCAGCTTAGTTAGGGTTGGGGCCAACGTCCTGACTTTC. It translates to CASSLVRVGANVLTF. The chain combines TRBV7-8 with TRBJ2-6; D remains unclear. V was trimmed by 1 base and J by 3 bases, leaving 7 bases between them. This CDR3 region has 15 residues. The germline CDR1 and CDR2 sequences are SGHVS and FQNEAQ.

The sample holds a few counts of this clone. The CDR3 nucleotides are TGTGCCAGCTCCTCCCCCACCGGGGAGCTGTTTTTT. Its translation is CASSSPTGELFF. The genes are TRBV11-3 and TRBJ2-2; D gene unclear. CDR1 and CDR2 from the germline V gene are SGHNT and YENEEA. V lost 8 bases and J 4 bases, leaving 8 bases between the germline ends. The CDR3 has 12 amino acids.